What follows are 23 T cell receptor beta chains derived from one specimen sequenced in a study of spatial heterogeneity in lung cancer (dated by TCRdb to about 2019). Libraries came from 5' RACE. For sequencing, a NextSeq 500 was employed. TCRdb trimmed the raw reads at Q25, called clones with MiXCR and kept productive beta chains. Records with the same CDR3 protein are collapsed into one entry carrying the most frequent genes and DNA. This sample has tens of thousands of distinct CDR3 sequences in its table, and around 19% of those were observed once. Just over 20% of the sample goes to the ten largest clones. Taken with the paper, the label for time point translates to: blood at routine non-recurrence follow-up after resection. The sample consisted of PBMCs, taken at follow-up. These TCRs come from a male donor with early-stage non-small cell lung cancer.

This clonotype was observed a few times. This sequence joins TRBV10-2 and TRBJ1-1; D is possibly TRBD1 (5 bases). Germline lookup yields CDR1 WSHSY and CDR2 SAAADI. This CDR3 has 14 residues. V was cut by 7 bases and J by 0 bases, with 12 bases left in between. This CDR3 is CASTEGRMNTEAFF. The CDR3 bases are TGCGCCAGCACAGAGGGACGGATGAACACTGAAGCTTTCTTT.

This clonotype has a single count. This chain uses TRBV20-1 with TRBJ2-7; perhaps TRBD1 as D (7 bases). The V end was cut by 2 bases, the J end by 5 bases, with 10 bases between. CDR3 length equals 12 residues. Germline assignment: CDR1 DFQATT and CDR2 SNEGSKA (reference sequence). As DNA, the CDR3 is TGCAGTGCTAGACAGGGGGGCGACGAGCAGTACTTC. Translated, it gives CSARQGGDEQYF.

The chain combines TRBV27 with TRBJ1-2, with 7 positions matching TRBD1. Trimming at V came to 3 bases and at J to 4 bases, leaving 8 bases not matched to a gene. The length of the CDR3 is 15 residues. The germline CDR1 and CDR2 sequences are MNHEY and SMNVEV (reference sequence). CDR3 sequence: CASSLVRDSPYGYTF. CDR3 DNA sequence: TGTGCCAGCAGTTTGGTCCGGGACAGCCCCTATGGCTACACCTTC.

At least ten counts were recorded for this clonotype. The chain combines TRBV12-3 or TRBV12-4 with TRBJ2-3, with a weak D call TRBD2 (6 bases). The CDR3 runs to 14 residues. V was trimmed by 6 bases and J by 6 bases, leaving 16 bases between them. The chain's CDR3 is CASSPGTRGDTQYF. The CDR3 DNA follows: TGTGCCAGCAGCCCCGGGACTCGAGGGGATACGCAGTATTTT.

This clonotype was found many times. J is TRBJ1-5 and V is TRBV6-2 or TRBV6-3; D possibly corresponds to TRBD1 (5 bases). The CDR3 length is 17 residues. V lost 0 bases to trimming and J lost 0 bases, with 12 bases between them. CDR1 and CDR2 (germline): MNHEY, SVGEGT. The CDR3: CASSYSRDGHSNQPQHF. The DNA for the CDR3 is TGTGCCAGCAGTTACTCCCGGGACGGACATAGCAATCAGCCCCAGCATTTT.

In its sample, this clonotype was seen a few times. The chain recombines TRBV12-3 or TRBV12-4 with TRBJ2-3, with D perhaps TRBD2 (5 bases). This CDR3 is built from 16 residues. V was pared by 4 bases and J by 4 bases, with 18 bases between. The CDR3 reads CASSSGPTRTADTQYF. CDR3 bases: TGTGCCAGCAGTTCTGGCCCAACCCGGACTGCAGATACGCAGTATTTT.

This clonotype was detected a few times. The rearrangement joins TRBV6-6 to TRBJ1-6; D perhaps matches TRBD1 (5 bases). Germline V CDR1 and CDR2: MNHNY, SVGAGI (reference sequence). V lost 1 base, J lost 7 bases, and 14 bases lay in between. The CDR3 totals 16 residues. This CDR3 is CASSYYGAEGNSPLHF. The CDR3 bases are TGTGCCAGCAGTTACTACGGGGCCGAGGGGAATTCACCCCTCCACTTT.

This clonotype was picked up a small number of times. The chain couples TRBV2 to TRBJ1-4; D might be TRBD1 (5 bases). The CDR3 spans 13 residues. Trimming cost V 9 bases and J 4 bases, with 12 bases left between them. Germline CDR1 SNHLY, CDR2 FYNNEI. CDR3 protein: CARGTEYNEKLFF. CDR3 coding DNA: TGTGCCAGGGGGACGGAATATAATGAAAAACTGTTTTTT.

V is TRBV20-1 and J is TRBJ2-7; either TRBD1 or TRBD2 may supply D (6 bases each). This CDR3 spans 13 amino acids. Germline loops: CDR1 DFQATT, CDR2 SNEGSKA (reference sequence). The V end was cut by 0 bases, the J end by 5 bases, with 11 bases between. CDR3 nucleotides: TGCAGTGCTAGAGATATCGGGGGCGACGAGCAGTACTTC. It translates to CSARDIGGDEQYF.

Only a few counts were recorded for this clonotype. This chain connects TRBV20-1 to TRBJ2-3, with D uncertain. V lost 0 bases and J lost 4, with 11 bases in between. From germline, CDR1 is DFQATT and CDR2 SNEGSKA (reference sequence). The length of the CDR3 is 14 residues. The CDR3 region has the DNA TGCAGTGCTAGAGAAGGCAGTTGGGCAGATACGCAGTATTTT. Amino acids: CSAREGSWADTQYF.

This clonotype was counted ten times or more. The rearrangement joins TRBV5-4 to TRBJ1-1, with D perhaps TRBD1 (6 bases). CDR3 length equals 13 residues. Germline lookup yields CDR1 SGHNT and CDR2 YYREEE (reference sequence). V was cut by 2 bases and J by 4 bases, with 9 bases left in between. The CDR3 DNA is TGTGCCAGCAGCTTAACAGGGTTCACTGAAGCTTTCTTT. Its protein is CASSLTGFTEAFF.

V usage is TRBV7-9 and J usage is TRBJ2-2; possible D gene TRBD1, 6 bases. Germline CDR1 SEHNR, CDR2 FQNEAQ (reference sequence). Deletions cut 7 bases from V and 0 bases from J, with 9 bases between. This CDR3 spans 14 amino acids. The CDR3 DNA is TGTGCCAGCATCAGGGGACCGAACACCGGGGAGCTGTTTTTT. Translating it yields CASIRGPNTGELFF.

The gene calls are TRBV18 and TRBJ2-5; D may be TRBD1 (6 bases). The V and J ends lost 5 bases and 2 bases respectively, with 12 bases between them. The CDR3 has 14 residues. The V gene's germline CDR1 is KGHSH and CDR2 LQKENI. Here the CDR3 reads CASSGTPIQETQYF. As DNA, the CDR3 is TGTGCCAGCTCAGGGACACCGATTCAAGAGACCCAGTACTTC.

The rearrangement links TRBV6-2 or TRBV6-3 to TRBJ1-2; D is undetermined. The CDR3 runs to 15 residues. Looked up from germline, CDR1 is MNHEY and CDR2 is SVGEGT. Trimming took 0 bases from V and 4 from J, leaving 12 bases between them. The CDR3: CASSYSNGNLYGYTF. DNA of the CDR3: TGTGCCAGCAGTTACTCGAACGGGAACCTCTATGGCTACACCTTC.

This chain's CDR3 is CASSVDSSPNQPQHF. CDR3 DNA sequence: TGTGCCAGCAGCGTAGACTCCAGCCCCAATCAGCCCCAGCATTTT. The chain is built from TRBV9 and TRBJ1-5; D remains unclear. V lost 0 bases, J lost 3 bases, and 10 bases lay in between. This CDR3 is built from 15 residues. CDR1 is SGDLS and CDR2 is YYNGEE in the germline V gene.

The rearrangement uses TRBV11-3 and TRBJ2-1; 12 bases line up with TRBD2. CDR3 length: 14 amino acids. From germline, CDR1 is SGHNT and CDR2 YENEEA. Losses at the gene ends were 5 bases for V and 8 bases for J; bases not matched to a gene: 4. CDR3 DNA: TGTGCCAGCAGCACGACTAGCGGGAGTGATGAGCAGTTCTTC. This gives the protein CASSTTSGSDEQFF.

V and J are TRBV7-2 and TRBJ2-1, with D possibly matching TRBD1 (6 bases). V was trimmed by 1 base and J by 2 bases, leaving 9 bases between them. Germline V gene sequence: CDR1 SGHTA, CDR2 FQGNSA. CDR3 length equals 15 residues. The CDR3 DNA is TGTGCCAGCAGCTTAGAGGGACAAGCCTACAATGAGCAGTTCTTC. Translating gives CASSLEGQAYNEQFF.

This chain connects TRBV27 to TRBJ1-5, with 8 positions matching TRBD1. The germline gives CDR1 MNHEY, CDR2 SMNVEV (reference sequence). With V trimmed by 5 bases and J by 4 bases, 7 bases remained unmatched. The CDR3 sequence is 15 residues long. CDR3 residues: CASSHGDRGNQPQHF. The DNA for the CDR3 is TGTGCCAGCAGTCACGGCGACAGGGGTAATCAGCCCCAGCATTTT.

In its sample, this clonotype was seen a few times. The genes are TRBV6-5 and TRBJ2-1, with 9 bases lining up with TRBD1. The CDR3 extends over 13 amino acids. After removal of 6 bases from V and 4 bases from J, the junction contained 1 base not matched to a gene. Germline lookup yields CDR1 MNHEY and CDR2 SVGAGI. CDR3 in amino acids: CASRGTGYNEQFF. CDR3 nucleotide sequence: TGTGCCAGCAGGGGGACAGGGTACAATGAGCAGTTCTTC.

The DNA of the CDR3 is TGTGCCAGCAGGAGCGACCCCCCGTACCAAGAGACCCAGTACTTC. Protein product: CASRSDPPYQETQYF. The J gene is TRBJ2-5, the V gene TRBV25-1, with D hard to call. Germline V gives CDR1 MGHDK, CDR2 SYGVNS. The CDR3 contains 15 residues. Deletions cut 6 bases from V and 0 bases from J, with 14 bases between.

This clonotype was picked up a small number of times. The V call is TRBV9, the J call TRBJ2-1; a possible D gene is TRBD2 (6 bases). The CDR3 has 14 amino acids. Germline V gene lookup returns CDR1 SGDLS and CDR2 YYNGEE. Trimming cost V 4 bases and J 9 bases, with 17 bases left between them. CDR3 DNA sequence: TGTGCCAGCAGCACTAGTGGGGGGTTCAGTGAGCAGTTCTTC. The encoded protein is CASSTSGGFSEQFF.

The CDR3 protein is CATSPGSNQPQHF. The CDR3 DNA sequence: TGTGCCACCAGCCCGGGGTCCAATCAGCCCCAGCATTTT. The chain joins TRBV24-1 to TRBJ1-5; D call uncertain. The CDR3 runs to 13 residues. V shed 7 bases and J shed 3 bases, with 9 bases lying between them. Germline V gene lookup returns CDR1 KGHDR and CDR2 SFDVKD.

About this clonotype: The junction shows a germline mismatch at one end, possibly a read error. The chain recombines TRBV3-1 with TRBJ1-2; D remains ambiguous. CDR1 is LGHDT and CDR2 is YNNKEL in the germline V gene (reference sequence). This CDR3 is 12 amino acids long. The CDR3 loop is CASSLLGYGYTF. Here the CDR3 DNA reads TGTGCCAGTAGCCTGCTGGGCTATGGCTACACCTTC.